This T cell receptor beta chain was obtained from a study of blood T cell repertoires in COVID-19. Study-level information: Sources were T cells, B-cell-depleted T cells, or PBMCs; the material itself was cDNA or gDNA.

The germline gives CDR1 GTSNPN, CDR2 SVGIG (reference sequence). The CDR3 sequence is 14 residues long. Trimming at V came to 3 bases and at J to 5 bases, leaving 3 bases not matched to a gene. Original processing notes: Reference gene primer amplification yielded estimated nucleated cell counts. Using immunoSEQ multiplex PCR, the repertoire was profiled, and TCRdb retains in-frame clones only, with some absent. Clonal size and the V and J genes are those of that table, whereas D and trimming came from the DNA. The sample holds around 220,000 clones, 65% to 90% seen once. This receptor was obtained from a human donor in a cohort sampled during active COVID-19. The chain combines TRBV30 with TRBJ2-7; 14 nucleotides align to TRBD2. The material sequenced was peripheral blood. The chain's CDR3 is CAWRSGLAGDEQYF. The CDR3 DNA reads as TGTGCCTGGAGATCGGGACTAGCGGGAGACGAGCAGTACTTC. The full variable domain, rest sourced from reference TRBV30 and TRBJ2-7, is SQTIHQWPATLVQPVGSPLSLECTVEGTSNPNLYWYRQAAGRGLQLLFYSVGIGQISSEVPQNLSASRPQDRQFILSSKKLLLSDSGFYLCAWRSGLAGDEQYFGPGTRLTVT.